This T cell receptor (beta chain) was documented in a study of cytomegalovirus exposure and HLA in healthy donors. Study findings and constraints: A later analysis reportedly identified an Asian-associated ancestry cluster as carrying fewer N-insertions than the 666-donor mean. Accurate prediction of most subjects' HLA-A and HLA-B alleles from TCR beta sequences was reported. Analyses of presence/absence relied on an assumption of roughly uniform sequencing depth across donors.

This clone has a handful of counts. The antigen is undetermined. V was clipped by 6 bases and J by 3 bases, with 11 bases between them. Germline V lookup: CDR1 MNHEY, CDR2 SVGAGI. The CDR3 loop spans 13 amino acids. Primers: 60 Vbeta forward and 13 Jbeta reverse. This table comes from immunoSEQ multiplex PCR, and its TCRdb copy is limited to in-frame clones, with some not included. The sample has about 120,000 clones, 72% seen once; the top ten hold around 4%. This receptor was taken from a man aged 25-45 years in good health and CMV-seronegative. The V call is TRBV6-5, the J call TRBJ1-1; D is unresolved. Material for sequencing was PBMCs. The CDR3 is CASRVRWDTEAFF. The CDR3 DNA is TGTGCCAGCAGAGTCAGGTGGGACACTGAAGCTTTCTTT.